This T cell receptor (beta chain) was sequenced in a study of long-term antiretroviral therapy in people with HIV. Germline assignment: CDR1 LNHDA and CDR2 SQIVND (reference sequence). The CDR3 spans 15 residues. The V and J ends lost 4 bases and 7 bases respectively, with 20 bases between them. Run at survey level, the immunoSEQ assay was version v3.0. Sequencing aimed to cover roughly 35,000-50,000 T-cell genomes per sample. Measured with immunoSEQ multiplex PCR; TCRdb has only the in-frame clones, and not every one. Of fewer than 20,000 clones listed, less than 95% were seen once; the top ten hold around 4.3%. Per donor, at least one pre-ART and at least two post-ART PBMC samples were obtained.

The sequence derives from a woman between 50 and 59 years old with HIV. The V and J genes are TRBV19 and TRBJ2-7, with no clear D. The sample in question was unsorted PBMCs, obtained nearly 6.5 years after starting antiretroviral therapy. CDR3 sequence (DNA): TGTGCCAGTAGTACCCCGCGCGCCCCCTTCGAAGAGCAGTACTTC. Translating gives CASSTPRAPFEEQYF.